This T cell receptor beta chain was documented in a study of cytomegalovirus exposure and HLA in healthy donors (dated by TCRdb to 2015 to 2018). As for the study more broadly: According to a later analysis, one platform produced both the roughly 130 validation repertoires and the 730 or so repertoires of the first cohort. The aim of the study was to test whether cataloging public T cell receptors could identify signatures of past pathogen exposure. A separate validation cohort of 100 to 150 different subjects was used in addition to the roughly 670-subject first cohort. To predict cytomegalovirus infection status, the study brought together high-throughput TCR immunosequencing, statistical association of individual TCRs with disease status, and machine learning.

The protocol used for the library was the immunoSEQ multiplex PCR assay. On the authors' methods: A statistical classification framework was developed to diagnose cytomegalovirus status using the catalog of TCR beta chain sequences. As stored in TCRdb, this immuneACCESS dataset retains in-frame rearrangements with V and J assigned. A fraction of the clones does not appear; measured against another copy, unresolved V genes explain less than half of the discrepancy, and the remainder lacks a known reason. The DNA gave D and trimming, while V, J and clone size come from that table. This sample holds some 320,000 clones; around 90% were observed only once. Of the sample, 1.2% falls within the top ten clones. About this clone itself: Its binding antigen is unknown. No base-level quality is on record; no much larger clone is a single base apart.

The donors were included in the validation cohort of roughly 130 subjects, a group kept apart from the roughly 680-subject first cohort. Counted from cysteine to phenylalanine, this CDR3 has 12 amino acids. Just CDR3 DNA is preserved here, 36 bases in frame from base 1. V loses 4 bases, J loses 3 bases, and the germline ends lie 5 bases apart. Sequences SGHRS (CDR1) and YFSETQ (CDR2) are obtained from the germline V gene. The research as a whole found: All 110 or so repertoires were used to score co-occurrence in the validation cohort in a later analysis, because that analysis had no HLA typing for the cohort. A later analysis found that TCRs clustered in the first cohort also tended to co-occur in the roughly 120 validation repertoires, with 94% of cluster scores above 0. Most TCR sequences were observed very rarely across donors, whereas some public TCRs were present in many individuals. The classifier was reported to diagnose cytomegalovirus status with high specificity and sensitivity in both the original and validation cohorts. According to the authors, the approach could potentially be generalized to other disease states and immunological phenotypes. A total of fewer than 200 TCR beta chains were listed by the study as associated with cytomegalovirus. Three of the identified cytomegalovirus-associated TCR beta chains were confirmed in vitro to be specific for cytomegalovirus antigens.

The sequence links TRBV5-1 to TRBJ1-3; the D segment cannot be called with confidence. The TCR sequence derives from a woman aged 25 to 39 in good health and CMV-seropositive. The material sequenced was PBMCs. The DNA sequence is as follows: TGCGCCAGCAGCCCGGATGGAAACACCATATATTTT. Its protein reads: CASSPDGNTIYF.